Each of the 14 T cell receptor beta chains below was sequenced from the same sample in a study of blood T cells in healthy people across ages. Alongside a J-beta primer mix, a sample-barcoded 5' primer served in a second PCR lasting roughly 7 to 12 cycles. In TCRdb, the 5' RACE reads were re-called with MiXCR into one record per CDR3 protein. In the table there are approximately 780,000 distinct CDR3 sequences, 20% to 30% of which are singletons. This sample also belongs to another study, concerning T cells of mothers and their children.

Source material: blood. Receptors were obtained from a boy between 10 and 17 years old in good health.

The chain joins TRBV20-1 to TRBJ2-3; 9 nucleotides match TRBD1. V lost 5 bases and J lost 3; bases outside the gene matches: 6. In germline, CDR1 is DFQATT, CDR2 SNEGSKA (reference sequence). CDR3 length: 14 residues. In DNA, the CDR3 is TGCAGTGCTTCGGACAGGGGTTCAACAGATACGCAGTATTTT. It is translated as CSASDRGSTDTQYF.

This clonotype appeared once. The J gene is TRBJ2-2, the V gene TRBV6-6; 9 nucleotides match TRBD1. This CDR3 has 14 residues. The germline V gene has CDR1 MNHNY and CDR2 SVGAGI (reference sequence). Trimming at V came to 6 bases and at J to 4 bases, leaving 3 bases not matched to a gene. The CDR3 protein is CASRETGGTGELFF. The DNA for the CDR3 is TGTGCCAGCAGGGAGACAGGGGGCACCGGGGAGCTGTTTTTT.

This sequence joins TRBV28 and TRBJ2-5, with D possibly matching TRBD2 (7 bases). Germline V gene sequence: CDR1 MDHEN, CDR2 SYDVKM. V was shortened by 6 bases and J by 1 base, with 12 bases between the two germline ends. The CDR3 sequence is 14 residues long. The CDR3 nucleotides read TGTGCCAGCAGACCGGCGGGGGCCCAAGAGACCCAGTACTTC. It specifies CASRPAGAQETQYF. The variable domain in full, completed from reference TRBV28 and TRBJ2-5, reads DVKVTQSSRYLVKRTGEKVFLECVQDMDHENMFWYRQDPGLGLRLIYFSYDVKMKEKGDIPEGYSVSREKKERFSLILESASTNQTSMYLCASRPAGAQETQYFGPGTRLLVL.

This chain uses TRBV15 with TRBJ2-5, with D perhaps matching TRBD1 (6 bases). Per the germline V gene, CDR1 is LNHNV and CDR2 is YYDKDF (reference sequence). This CDR3 is built from 15 residues. V lost 2 bases, J lost 4 bases, and 14 bases lay in between. The CDR3 is CATSRHLTGRETQYF. The CDR3 DNA follows: TGTGCCACCAGCAGACACCTCACAGGGAGAGAGACCCAGTACTTC.

CDR3 loop: CASSRRPGRGFAGNTIYF. CDR3 nucleotides: TGTGCCAGCAGCCGCCGCCCGGGCAGGGGATTCGCTGGAAACACCATATATTTT. The rearrangement joins TRBV11-2 to TRBJ1-3, with D possibly matching TRBD1 (6 bases). V was cut by 5 bases and J by 2 bases, with 22 bases left in between. Per the germline V gene, CDR1 is SGHAT and CDR2 is FQNNGV. The CDR3 is made up of 18 amino acids.

The V and J genes are TRBV12-5 and TRBJ2-5; 9 bases match TRBD2. Per germline, CDR1 LGHNT and CDR2 FRNRAP. This CDR3 region has 18 residues. Unmatched junction bases numbered 14, after V lost 4 bases and J lost 2 bases. CDR3 DNA sequence: TGTGCTAGTGGTTCCCCTGGGGGTAGCGGGGGAGAACAAGAGACCCAGTACTTC. It encodes CASGSPGGSGGEQETQYF.

This clonotype was picked up a small number of times. The rearrangement joins TRBV12-3 or TRBV12-4 to TRBJ2-7, with unresolved D. V lost 1 base and J 4 bases, leaving 8 bases between the germline ends. CDR3 size: 13 residues. CDR3: CASSLEQFYEQYF. The CDR3 DNA follows: TGTGCCAGCAGTTTAGAACAGTTTTACGAGCAGTACTTC.

This clonotype was seen a handful of times. The rearrangement joins TRBV6-4 to TRBJ1-4; 7 nucleotides align to TRBD1. The CDR3 totals 14 residues. Germline V CDR1 and CDR2: MRHNA, SNTAGT. The J segment lost 1 base and the V segment lost 7 bases, leaving 3 bases of the junction unmatched. CDR3 sequence (DNA): TGTGCCAGCACACGACAGGGAACTAATGAAAAACTGTTTTTT. This gives the protein CASTRQGTNEKLFF.

V usage is TRBV10-3 and J usage is TRBJ2-5; weak D call: TRBD2 (5 bases). The CDR3 runs to 13 residues. V lost 11 bases and J 3 bases, leaving 16 bases between the germline ends. Looked up from germline, CDR1 is ENHRY and CDR2 is SYGVKD. The CDR3 reads CALSPSPKETQYF. In nucleotides, the CDR3 is TGTGCCCTGAGTCCTAGCCCTAAAGAGACCCAGTACTTC.

The V gene is TRBV21-1, the J gene TRBJ1-2; the table names TRBD1, a call not compared with the DNA. TRBV21-1 is a recognized pseudogene. The CDR3 contains 14 residues. CDR3 region: CASSKGDRASIRTF. The CDR3 bases are TGTGCCAGCAGCAAAGGTGACAGGGCGAGCATCCGCACCTTC.

The chain has TRBV4-3 and TRBJ2-7; 14 positions agree with TRBD2. The CDR3 is made up of 15 amino acids. Germline V gene lookup returns CDR1 LGHNA and CDR2 YSLEER. J gave up 5 bases and V 5 bases, and 5 bases lay outside the gene matches. CDR3 region: CASSYGTSGSDEQYF. The CDR3 DNA is TGCGCCAGCAGCTACGGGACTAGCGGGAGTGACGAGCAGTACTTC.

This clonotype was seen only a few times. V and J are TRBV9 and TRBJ2-2; 7 nucleotides align to TRBD2. After removal of 1 base from V and 8 bases from J, the junction contained 8 bases not matched to a gene. The CDR3 has 15 amino acids. Looked up from germline, CDR1 is SGDLS and CDR2 is YYNGEE. In DNA form, the CDR3 reads TGTGCCAGCAGCGTAAGCGGGGCTTATATAGGGGAGCTGTTTTTT. Translated, it gives CASSVSGAYIGELFF. Complete variable domain (other parts from reference TRBV9 and TRBJ2-2): DSGVTQTPKHLITATGQRVTLRCSPRSGDLSVYWYQQSLDQGLQFLIQYYNGEERAKGNILERFSAQQFPDLHSELNLSSLELGDSALYFCASSVSGAYIGELFFGEGSRLTVL.

This clonotype was counted between two and nine times. The chain links TRBV4-1 to TRBJ2-7, with a tentative D call TRBD1 (5 bases). The CDR3 extends over 16 amino acids. Germline values: CDR1 MGHRA, CDR2 YSYEKL. V shed 8 bases and J shed 3 bases, with 23 bases lying between them. CDR3 sequence (DNA): TGCGCCAGCTCCCGAAGAGACCTGGCAGGGCGCTACGAGCAGTACTTC. Its protein product is CASSRRDLAGRYEQYF.

This chain links TRBV20-1 with TRBJ2-5; 8 bases align to TRBD1. TRBJ2-7 matches the DNA end more closely, so the J call is doubtful. The CDR3 is 11 residues long. Germline lookup yields CDR1 DFQATT and CDR2 SNEGSKA (reference sequence). The CDR3 is CSATGGGEQYF. DNA for the CDR3: TGCAGTGCTACAGGGGGCGGCGAGCAGTACTTC.